The subject of this entry is one T cell receptor beta chain. The CDR3 length is 14 residues. The V end lost 7 bases, the J end lost 1 base, and 12 bases lay between the germline ends. CDR1 KGHDR and CDR2 SFDVKD come from the germline V gene. This record belongs to a study of blood T cell repertoires in COVID-19. Study background: PBMCs, B-cell-depleted T cells, or T cells were the source of the cDNA or gDNA that made up the material.

Per the original data handling: Reference gene primer amplification in the assay estimated nucleated cell counts. Sequencing used immunoSEQ multiplex PCR; TCRdb keeps in-frame clones, though not all of them. The V and J calls and the clone size are those of that table, but D and trimming were determined from the DNA. The sample contains under 140,000 clones, 60% to 80% of which appear only once. The chain joins TRBV24-1 to TRBJ1-1, with TRBD1 as a possible D gene (6 bases). The sequence was obtained from a woman older than 75 with active or convalescent COVID-19. The specimen was peripheral blood. Written as DNA, the CDR3 is TGTGCCACCAGCGGACAGAAATCGAACACTGAAGCTTTCTTT. Translated: CATSGQKSNTEAFF.